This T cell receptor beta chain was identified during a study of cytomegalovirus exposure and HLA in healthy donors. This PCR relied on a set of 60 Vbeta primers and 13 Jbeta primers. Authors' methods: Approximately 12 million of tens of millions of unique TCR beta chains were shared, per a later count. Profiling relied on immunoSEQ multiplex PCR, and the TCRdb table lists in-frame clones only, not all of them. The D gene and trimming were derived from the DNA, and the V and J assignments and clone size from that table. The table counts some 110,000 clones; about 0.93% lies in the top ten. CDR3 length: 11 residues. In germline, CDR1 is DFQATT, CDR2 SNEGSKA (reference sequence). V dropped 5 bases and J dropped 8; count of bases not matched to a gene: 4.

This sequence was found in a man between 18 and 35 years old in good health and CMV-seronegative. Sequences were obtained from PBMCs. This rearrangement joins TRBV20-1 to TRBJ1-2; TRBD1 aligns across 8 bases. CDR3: CSAETGDGYTF. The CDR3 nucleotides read TGCAGTGCTGAGACAGGGGACGGCTACACCTTC.